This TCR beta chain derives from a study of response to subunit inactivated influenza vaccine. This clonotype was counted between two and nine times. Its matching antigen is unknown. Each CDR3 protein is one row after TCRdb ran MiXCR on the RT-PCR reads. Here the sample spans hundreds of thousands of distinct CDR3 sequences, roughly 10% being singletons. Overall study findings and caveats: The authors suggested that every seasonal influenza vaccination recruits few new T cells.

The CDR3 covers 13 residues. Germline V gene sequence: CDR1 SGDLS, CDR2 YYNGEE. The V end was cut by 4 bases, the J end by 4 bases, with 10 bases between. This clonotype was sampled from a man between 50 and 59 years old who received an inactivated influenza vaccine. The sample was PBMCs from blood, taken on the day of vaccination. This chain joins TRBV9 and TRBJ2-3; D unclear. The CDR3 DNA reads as TGTGCCAGCAGCTTTGGACGATCAGATACGCAGTATTTT. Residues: CASSFGRSDTQYF.